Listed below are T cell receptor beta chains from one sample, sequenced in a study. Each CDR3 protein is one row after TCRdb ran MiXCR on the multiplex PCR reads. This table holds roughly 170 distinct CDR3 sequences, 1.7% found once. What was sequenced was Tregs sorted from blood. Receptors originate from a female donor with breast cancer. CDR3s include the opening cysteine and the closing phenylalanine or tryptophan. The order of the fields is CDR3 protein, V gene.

CASSLDRGGSGYTF,TRBV12-3/TRBV12-4